This T cell receptor beta chain was captured by sequencing in a study of blood T cell repertoires in COVID-19. Overall study: Collection of acute and convalescent COVID-19 samples took place in the United States, Italy and Spain.

This CDR3 has 15 residues. Germline CDR1 LNHNV, CDR2 YYDKDF (reference sequence). J gave up 4 bases and V 3 bases, and 5 bases lay outside the gene matches. Authors' processing steps: From reference gene primer amplification, estimates of nucleated cell counts were derived. The method was immunoSEQ multiplex PCR; TCRdb's version includes in-frame clones alone and lacks a portion of them. V and J calls and clone size come straight from that table; D and trimming were deduced from the DNA. This sample carries around 300,000 clones, 90% of them seen once, and the ten largest clones take approximately 4%.

Sample: peripheral blood. The sequence was collected from a woman aged 40 to 50 with acute or convalescent COVID-19. This chain links TRBV15 with TRBJ1-4; TRBD1 aligns across 7 bases. CDR3 sequence (DNA): TGTGCCACCAGCAGCAGACAGGGCGGTAATGAAAAACTGTTTTTT. It is translated as CATSSRQGGNEKLFF. Drawing the rest from reference TRBV15 and TRBJ1-4, the complete variable domain is DAMVIQNPRYQVTQFGKPVTLSCSQTLNHNVMYWYQQKSSQAPKLLFHYYDKDFNNEADTPDNFQSRRPNTSFCFLDIRSPGLGDTAMYLCATSSRQGGNEKLFFGSGTQLSVL.